This T cell receptor (beta chain) was obtained from a study of blood T cell repertoires in COVID-19 (dated by TCRdb to 2020 to 2022). In terms of the full investigation: Collaborator samples came from the United States, Italy and Spain and covered acute and convalescent phases of COVID-19. The material from the prospective study consisted of cDNA or gDNA derived from T cells, B-cell-depleted T cells, or PBMCs. Deeply sampled blood TCRbeta repertoires from subjects exposed to, actively infected with, or recovered from COVID-19 were included in the dataset. The repertoires were released in a freely available public database intended as a resource for research on the immune response to SARS-CoV-2. Samples came from the ongoing ImmuneRACE study (first 160 participants) plus 1,254 subjects from 6 global collaborators. A de-identified subject ID, COVID-19 status, age in years and sex were almost always included in the sample metadata. Where HLA class I and class II types were available, the types were taken from metadata supplied by the sample provider, not from assay-based typing. What the work shows at the level of the full study, not this receptor alone: The amount of clinical and demographic metadata varied by source and participant and was provided uncurated.

As to this clone: Its antigen target is currently unknown. There are no base qualities to consult, and no much larger clone falls within one base.

TCRbeta CDR3 regions were amplified from genomic DNA using the immunoSEQ Assay, a bias-controlled multiplex PCR. Per the original workflow: Nucleated cell counts per sample were estimated from amplification of reference gene primers within the assay. Sequence reads were collapsed and filtered to measure the absolute abundance of every unique TCRbeta CDR3 rearrangement. For each sample, productive Simpson clonality was calculated by taking the square root of Simpson's diversity index across productive rearrangements. TCRdb's version of the immuneACCESS table is confined to in-frame rearrangements and falls short of the full clone set. An unresolved V gene accounts for under half of the shortfall where checked; the remainder is of unknown origin. The DNA was the basis for D and trimming; V, J and clone size are from that table. Present in this sample are 540,000 or so clones, around 90% of which were seen just once. Roughly 8.3% of the sample is taken by the ten largest.

Inclusive of the bounding cysteine and phenylalanine, the CDR3 is 13 residues long. CDR3 DNA is the only sequence kept; it has 39 bases, read in frame from the first base. V loses 8 bases, J loses 1 base, and the germline ends lie 11 bases apart. The germline V gene sets CDR1 to SNHLY and CDR2 to FYNNEI. One collaborating source in Seattle enrolled patients during active infection and followed them longitudinally through the course of disease. Whole blood was collected in K2EDTA tubes by collaborating institutions according to the institutions' own protocols. For TCRbeta analysis, collaborators shipped samples in one of three forms: frozen whole blood, isolated PBMCs, or DNA extracted from either of those sample types.

Input material: peripheral blood. The chain is encoded by TRBV2 joined to TRBJ2-5; a weak D assignment points to TRBD1 (5 bases agree). The TCR originated in a woman in her forties or fifties with COVID-19, enrolled during active disease. The nucleotide sequence is TGTGCCAGCCTGCAGGGTTCCCAAGAGACCCAGTACTTC. This sequence encodes CASLQGSQETQYF.